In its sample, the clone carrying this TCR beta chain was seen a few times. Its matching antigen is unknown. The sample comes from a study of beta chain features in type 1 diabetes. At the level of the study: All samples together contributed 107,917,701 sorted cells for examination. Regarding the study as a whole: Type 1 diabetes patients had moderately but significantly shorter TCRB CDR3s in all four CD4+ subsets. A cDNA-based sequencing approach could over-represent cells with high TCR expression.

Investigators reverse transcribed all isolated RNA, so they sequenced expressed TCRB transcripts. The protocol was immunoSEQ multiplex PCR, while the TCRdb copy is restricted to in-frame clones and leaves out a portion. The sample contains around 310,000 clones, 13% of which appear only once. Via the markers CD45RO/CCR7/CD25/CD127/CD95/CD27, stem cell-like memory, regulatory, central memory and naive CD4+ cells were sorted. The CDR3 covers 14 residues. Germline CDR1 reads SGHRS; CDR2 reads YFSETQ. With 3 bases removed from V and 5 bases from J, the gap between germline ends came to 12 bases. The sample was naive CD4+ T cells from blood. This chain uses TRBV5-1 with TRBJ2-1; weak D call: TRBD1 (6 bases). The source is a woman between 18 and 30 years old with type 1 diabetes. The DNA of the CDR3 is TGCGCCAGCAGCTGGACAGCCGGTAACAATGAGCAGTTCTTC. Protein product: CASSWTAGNNEQFF.